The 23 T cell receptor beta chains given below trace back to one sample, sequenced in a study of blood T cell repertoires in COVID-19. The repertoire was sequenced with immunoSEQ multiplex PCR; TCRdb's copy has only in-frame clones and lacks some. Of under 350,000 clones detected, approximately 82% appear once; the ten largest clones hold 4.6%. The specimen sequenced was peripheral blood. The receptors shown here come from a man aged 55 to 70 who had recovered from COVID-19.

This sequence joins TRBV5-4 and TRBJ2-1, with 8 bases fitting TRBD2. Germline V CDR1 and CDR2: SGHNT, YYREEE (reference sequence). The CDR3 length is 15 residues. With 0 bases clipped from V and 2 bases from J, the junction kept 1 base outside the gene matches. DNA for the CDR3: TGTGCCAGCAGCTTGGGCGGGGGGACCTACAATGAGCAGTTCTTC. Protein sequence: CASSLGGGTYNEQFF.

The CDR3 reads CASSFGLAGNGEQYF. In DNA form, the CDR3 reads TGTGCCAGCAGCTTTGGATTAGCGGGGAATGGCGAGCAGTACTTC. The V and J genes are TRBV5-6 and TRBJ2-7; 8 positions match TRBD2. In germline, CDR1 is SGHDT, CDR2 YYEEEE. With V trimmed by 2 bases and J by 6 bases, 10 bases remained unmatched. The CDR3 sequence is 15 residues long.

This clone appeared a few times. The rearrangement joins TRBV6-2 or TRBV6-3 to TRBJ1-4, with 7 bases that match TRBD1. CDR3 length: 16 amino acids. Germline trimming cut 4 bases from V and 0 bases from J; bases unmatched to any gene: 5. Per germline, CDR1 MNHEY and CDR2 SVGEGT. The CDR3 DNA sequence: TGTGCCAGCAGTTTGGGACAGCTTGCAACTAATGAAAAACTGTTTTTT. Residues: CASSLGQLATNEKLFF.

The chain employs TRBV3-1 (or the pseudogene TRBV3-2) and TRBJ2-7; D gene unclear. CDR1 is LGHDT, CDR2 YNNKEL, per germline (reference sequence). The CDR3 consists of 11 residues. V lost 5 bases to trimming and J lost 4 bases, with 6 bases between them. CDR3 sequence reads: CASSALYEQYF. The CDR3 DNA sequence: TGTGCCAGCAGCGCCCTATACGAGCAGTACTTC.

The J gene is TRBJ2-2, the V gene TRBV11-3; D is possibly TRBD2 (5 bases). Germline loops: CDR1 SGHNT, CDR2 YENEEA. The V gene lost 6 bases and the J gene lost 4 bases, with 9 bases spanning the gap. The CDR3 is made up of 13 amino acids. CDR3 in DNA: TGTGCCAGCAGATCCGCGGGCACCGGGGAGCTGTTTTTT. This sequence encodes CASRSAGTGELFF.

The CDR3 loop is CASRGTGANTGELFF. In DNA, the CDR3 is TGTGCCAGCAGGGGGACAGGGGCGAACACCGGGGAGCTGTTTTTT. The chain links TRBV2 to TRBJ2-2; 10 nucleotides align to TRBD1. Germline trimming cut 6 bases from V and 0 bases from J; bases unmatched to any gene: 1. This CDR3 region has 15 residues. Germline lookup yields CDR1 SNHLY and CDR2 FYNNEI.

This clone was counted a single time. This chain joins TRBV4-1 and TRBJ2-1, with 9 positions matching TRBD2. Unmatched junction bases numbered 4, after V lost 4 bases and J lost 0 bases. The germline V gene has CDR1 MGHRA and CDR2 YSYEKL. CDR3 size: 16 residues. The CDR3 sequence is CASSLKRGVSYNEQFF. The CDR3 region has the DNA TGCGCCAGCAGCCTCAAGCGGGGGGTCTCCTACAATGAGCAGTTCTTC.

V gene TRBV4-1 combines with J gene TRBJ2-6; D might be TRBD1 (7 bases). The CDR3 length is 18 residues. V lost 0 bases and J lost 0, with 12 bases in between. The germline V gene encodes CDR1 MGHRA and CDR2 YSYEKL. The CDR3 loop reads CASSQDSGGTSGANVLTF. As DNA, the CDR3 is TGCGCCAGCAGCCAAGATTCAGGGGGGACCTCTGGGGCCAACGTCCTGACTTTC.

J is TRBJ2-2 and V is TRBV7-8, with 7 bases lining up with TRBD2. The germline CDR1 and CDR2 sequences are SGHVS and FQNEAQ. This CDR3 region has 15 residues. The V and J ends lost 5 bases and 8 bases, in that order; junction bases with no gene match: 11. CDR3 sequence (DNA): TGTGCCAGCAGCACACTAGCGCCCCAGGGTGGGGAGCTGTTTTTT. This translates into CASSTLAPQGGELFF.

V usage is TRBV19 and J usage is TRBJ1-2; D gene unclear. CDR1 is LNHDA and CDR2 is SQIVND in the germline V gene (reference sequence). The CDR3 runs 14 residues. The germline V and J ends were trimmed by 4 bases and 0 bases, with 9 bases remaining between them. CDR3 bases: TGTGCCAGTAGTAGAGCATTGACTAACTATGGCTACACCTTC. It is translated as CASSRALTNYGYTF.

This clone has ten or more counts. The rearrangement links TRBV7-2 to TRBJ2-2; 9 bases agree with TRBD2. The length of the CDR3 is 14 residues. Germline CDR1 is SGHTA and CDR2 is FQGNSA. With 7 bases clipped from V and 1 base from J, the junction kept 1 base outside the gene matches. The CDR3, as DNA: TGTGCCAGCAAACTAGCGGGGAACACCGGGGAGCTGTTTTTT. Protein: CASKLAGNTGELFF. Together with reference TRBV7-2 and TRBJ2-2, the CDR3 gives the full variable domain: GAGVSQSPSNKVTEKGKDVELRCDPISGHTALYWYRQSLGQGLEFLIYFQGNSAPDKSGLPSDRFSAERTGGSVSTLTIQRTQQEDSAVYLCASKLAGNTGELFFGEGSRLTVL.

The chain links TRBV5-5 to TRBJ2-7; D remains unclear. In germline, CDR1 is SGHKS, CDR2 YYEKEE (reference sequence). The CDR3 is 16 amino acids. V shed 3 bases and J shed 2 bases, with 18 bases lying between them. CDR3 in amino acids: CASSSLVGDPTYEQYF. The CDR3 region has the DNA TGTGCCAGCAGCTCCCTGGTGGGCGACCCGACCTACGAGCAGTACTTC.

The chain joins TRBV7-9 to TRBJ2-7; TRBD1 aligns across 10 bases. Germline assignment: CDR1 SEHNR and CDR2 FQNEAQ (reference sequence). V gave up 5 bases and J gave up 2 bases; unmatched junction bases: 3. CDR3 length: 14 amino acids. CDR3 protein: CASSKGQGTYEQYF. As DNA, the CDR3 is TGTGCCAGCAGCAAGGGACAGGGGACCTACGAGCAGTACTTC.

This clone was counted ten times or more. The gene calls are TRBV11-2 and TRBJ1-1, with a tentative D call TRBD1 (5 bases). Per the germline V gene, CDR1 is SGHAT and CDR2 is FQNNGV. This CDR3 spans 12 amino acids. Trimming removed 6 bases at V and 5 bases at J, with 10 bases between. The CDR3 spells CASSQRGTEAFF. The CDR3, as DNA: TGTGCCAGCAGTCAAAGGGGTACTGAAGCTTTCTTT.

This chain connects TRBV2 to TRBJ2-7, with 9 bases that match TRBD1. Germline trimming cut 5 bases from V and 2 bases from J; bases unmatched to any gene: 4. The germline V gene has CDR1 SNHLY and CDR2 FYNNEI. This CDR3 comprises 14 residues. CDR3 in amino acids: CASSPGQGPYEQYF. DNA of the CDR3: TGTGCCAGCAGTCCGGGACAGGGACCCTACGAGCAGTACTTC.

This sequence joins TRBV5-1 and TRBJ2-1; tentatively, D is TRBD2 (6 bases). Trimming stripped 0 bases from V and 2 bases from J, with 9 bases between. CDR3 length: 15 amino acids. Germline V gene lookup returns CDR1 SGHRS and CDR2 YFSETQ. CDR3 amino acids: CASSLDSGPYNEQFF. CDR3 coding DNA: TGCGCCAGCAGCTTGGATAGCGGCCCCTACAATGAGCAGTTCTTC. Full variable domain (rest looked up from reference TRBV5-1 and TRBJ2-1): KAGVTQTPRYLIKTRGQQVTLSCSPISGHRSVSWYQQTPGQGLQFLFEYFSETQRNKGNFPGRFSGRQFSNSRSEMNVSTLELGDSALYLCASSLDSGPYNEQFFGPGTRLTVL.

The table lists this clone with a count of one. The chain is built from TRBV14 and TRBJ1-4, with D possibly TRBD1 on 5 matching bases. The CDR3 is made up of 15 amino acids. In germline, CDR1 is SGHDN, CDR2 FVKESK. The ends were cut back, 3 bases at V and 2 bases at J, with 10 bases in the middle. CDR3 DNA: TGTGCCAGCAGCCAGACCAGGGCTACTAATGAAAAACTGTTTTTT. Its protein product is CASSQTRATNEKLFF.

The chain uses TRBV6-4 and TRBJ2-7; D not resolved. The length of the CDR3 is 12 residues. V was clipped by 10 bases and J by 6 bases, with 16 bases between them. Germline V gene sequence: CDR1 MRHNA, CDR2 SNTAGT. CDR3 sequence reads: CATEAPQAEQYF. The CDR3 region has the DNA TGTGCCACCGAAGCGCCCCAAGCCGAGCAGTACTTC.

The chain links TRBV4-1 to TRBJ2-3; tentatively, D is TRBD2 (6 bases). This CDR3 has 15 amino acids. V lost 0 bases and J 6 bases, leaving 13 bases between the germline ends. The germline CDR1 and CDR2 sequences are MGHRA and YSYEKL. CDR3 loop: CASSQDWDSRDTQYF. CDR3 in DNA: TGCGCCAGCAGCCAAGATTGGGACTCACGGGATACGCAGTATTTT.

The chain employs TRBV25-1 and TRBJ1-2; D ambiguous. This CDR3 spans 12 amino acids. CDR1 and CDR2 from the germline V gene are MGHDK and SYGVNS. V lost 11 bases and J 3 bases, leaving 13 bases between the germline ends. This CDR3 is CAAYDKHYGYTF. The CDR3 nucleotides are TGTGCCGCATATGACAAGCACTATGGCTACACCTTC.

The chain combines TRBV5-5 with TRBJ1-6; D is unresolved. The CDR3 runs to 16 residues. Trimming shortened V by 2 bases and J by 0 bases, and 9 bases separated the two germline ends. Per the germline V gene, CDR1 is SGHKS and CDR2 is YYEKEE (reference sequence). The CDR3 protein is CASSFLADSYNSPLHF. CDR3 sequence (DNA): TGTGCCAGCAGCTTTCTGGCAGACTCCTATAATTCACCCCTCCACTTT.

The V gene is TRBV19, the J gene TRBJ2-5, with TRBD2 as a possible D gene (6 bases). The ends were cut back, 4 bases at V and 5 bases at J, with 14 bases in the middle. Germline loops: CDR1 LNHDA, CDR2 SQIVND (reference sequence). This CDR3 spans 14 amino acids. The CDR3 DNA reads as TGTGCCAGTAGTAACCGGAGGGGCGGGGAGACCCAGTACTTC. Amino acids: CASSNRRGGETQYF.

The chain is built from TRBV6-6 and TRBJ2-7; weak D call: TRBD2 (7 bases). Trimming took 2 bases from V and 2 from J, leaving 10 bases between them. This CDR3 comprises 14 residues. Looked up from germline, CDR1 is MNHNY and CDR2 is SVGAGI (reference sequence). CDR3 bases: TGTGCCAGCAGTTACGGGGGGGCCGCCTACGAGCAGTACTTC. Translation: CASSYGGAAYEQYF.